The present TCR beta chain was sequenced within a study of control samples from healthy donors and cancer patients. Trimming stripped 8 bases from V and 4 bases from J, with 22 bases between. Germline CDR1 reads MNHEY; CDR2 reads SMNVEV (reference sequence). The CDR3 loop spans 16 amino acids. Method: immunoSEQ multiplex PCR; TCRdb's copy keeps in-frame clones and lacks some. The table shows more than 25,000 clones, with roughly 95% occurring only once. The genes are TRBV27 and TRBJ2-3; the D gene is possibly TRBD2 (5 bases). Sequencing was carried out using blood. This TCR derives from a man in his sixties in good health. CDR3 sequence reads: CASPSGKGRYPDTQYF. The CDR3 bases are TGTGCCAGCCCCTCCGGGAAGGGTCGTTACCCAGATACGCAGTATTTT.